This T cell receptor beta chain was identified in a study of T-cell reconstitution after alpha-beta-depleted transplantation in children. From germline, CDR1 is MGHDK and CDR2 SYGVNS. Trimming pared 4 bases from V and 3 bases from J, leaving 10 bases between. This CDR3 spans 13 amino acids. A word on this clonotype: What it binds is unknown.

The library targeted TCRbeta and was prepared with unique molecular identifiers. Each CDR3 protein gets one entry after TCRdb re-called the PCR reads with MiXCR. The profile shows 95,000 to 150,000 distinct CDR3 sequences, 20% to 25% of them singletons. Study observations and caveats: After transplant, high TCRbeta diversity at day 60 in some patients arose from surviving recipient T cells and thymic progenitors. From newly produced T cells came most of the T-cell counts and diversity one year after transplant. About two months after transplant, alpha-beta T cells reportedly came from several hundred expanded graft clones.

This TCR came from a male patient aged 2 to 9 who had a stem cell transplant for chronic granulomatous disease, so the T cells may come from the graft donor. The sample consisted of PBMCs, mostly from graft donor cells, taken 180 days after TCRalphabeta/CD19-depleted stem cell transplant. V gene TRBV25-1 combines with J gene TRBJ2-7; D is possibly TRBD1 (6 bases). The CDR3 sequence: CASSGRDIYEQYF. Written as DNA, the CDR3 is TGTGCCAGCAGTGGCCGGGACATCTACGAGCAGTACTTC.